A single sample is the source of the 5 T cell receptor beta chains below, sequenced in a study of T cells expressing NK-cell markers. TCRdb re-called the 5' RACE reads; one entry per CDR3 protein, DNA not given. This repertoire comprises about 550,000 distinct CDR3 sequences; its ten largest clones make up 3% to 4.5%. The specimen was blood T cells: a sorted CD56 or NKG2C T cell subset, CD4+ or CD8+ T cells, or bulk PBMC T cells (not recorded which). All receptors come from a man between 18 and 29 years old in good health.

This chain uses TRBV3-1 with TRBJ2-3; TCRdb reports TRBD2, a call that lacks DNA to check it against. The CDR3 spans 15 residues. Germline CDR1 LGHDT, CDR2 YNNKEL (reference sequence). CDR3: CASRGTSGAGDTQYF.

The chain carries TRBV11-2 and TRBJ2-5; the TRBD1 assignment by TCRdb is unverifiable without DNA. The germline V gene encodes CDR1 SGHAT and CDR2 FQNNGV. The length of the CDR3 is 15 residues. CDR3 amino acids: CASSLRDLYQETQYF.

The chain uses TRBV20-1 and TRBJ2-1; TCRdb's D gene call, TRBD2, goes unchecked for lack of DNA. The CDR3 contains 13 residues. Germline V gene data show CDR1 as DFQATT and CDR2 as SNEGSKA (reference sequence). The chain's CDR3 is CSAFLAGGLEQFF.

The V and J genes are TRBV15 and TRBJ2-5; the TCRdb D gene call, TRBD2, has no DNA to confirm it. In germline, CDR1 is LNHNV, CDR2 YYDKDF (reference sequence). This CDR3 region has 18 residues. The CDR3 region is CATSRDPGLAGVLETQYF.

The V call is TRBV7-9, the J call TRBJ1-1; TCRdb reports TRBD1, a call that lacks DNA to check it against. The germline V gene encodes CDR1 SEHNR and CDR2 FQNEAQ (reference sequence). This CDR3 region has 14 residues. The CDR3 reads CASSTGHQNTEAFF.